Shown below are 20 T cell receptor beta chains from a single sample sequenced in a study of blood T cell dynamics during melanoma immunotherapy. The method was immunoSEQ multiplex PCR; TCRdb's version includes in-frame clones alone and lacks a portion of them. This sample has about 24,000 clones, with around 88% found just once. Time point defined: pre-treatment baseline. The starting material was blood, obtained from a patient treated with checkpoint blockade. These receptors were taken from a human donor with melanoma.

In this sample, this clone turned up a few times. The J gene is TRBJ2-7, the V gene TRBV7-6, with a possible D match to TRBD2 (5 bases). Germline V gene sequence: CDR1 SGHVS, CDR2 FNYEAQ. The CDR3 covers 17 residues. V was cut by 4 bases and J by 4 bases, with 23 bases left in between. Written as DNA, the CDR3 is TGTGCCAGCAGCTCCTCCTCGATTGGGAGCCTAGCATACGAGCAGTACTTC. This codes for CASSSSSIGSLAYEQYF.

This clone was seen once. This chain links TRBV2 with TRBJ1-5; D is unresolved. The germline V gene encodes CDR1 SNHLY and CDR2 FYNNEI. The CDR3 covers 14 residues. V gave up 2 bases and J gave up 10 bases, with 15 bases separating them. The CDR3 sequence is CASSELAGENPQHF. CDR3 coding DNA: TGTGCCAGCAGTGAATTGGCCGGGGAAAATCCCCAGCATTTT.

The chain uses TRBV21-1 and TRBJ2-3; TRBD2, as called in the table, went unchecked against the DNA. TRBV21-1 is a documented pseudogene. The CDR3 is 14 amino acids. The CDR3 coding sequence is TGTGCCAGGAACCTAGCGTACTACACAGATACGCAGTATTTT. Translating gives CARNLAYYTDTQYF.

V gene TRBV28 combines with J gene TRBJ2-1, with no clear D. Germline-derived CDR1 and CDR2 are MDHEN and SYDVKM. The CDR3 is made up of 13 amino acids. The V end lost 3 bases, the J end lost 4 bases, and 7 bases lay between the germline ends. The chain's CDR3 is CASSLPLYNEQFF. CDR3 in DNA: TGTGCCAGCAGTTTGCCACTTTACAATGAGCAGTTCTTC.

The V gene is TRBV20-1, the J gene TRBJ1-2; no reliable D call. The CDR3 length is 11 residues. Looked up from germline, CDR1 is DFQATT and CDR2 is SNEGSKA (reference sequence). Trimming cost V 3 bases and J 10 bases, with 12 bases left between them. Written as DNA, the CDR3 is TGCAGTGCTAGGAATCTTCCTGACTACACCTTC. Translated: CSARNLPDYTF.

The chain links TRBV2 to TRBJ2-7, with 8 bases lining up with TRBD2. V shed 2 bases, J shed 1 base, and the junction held 4 bases outside the gene matches. The CDR3 totals 15 residues. Germline V gene data show CDR1 as SNHLY and CDR2 as FYNNEI. The chain's CDR3 is CASSELLAVSYEQYF. CDR3 coding DNA: TGTGCCAGCAGTGAATTACTAGCGGTTTCCTACGAGCAGTACTTC. Filled out from reference TRBV2 and TRBJ2-7, the complete variable domain reads EPEVTQTPSHQVTQMGQEVILRCVPISNHLYFYWYRQILGQKVEFLVSFYNNEISEKSEIFDDQFSVERPDGSNFTLKIRSTKLEDSAMYFCASSELLAVSYEQYFGPGTRLTVT.

The CDR3 protein is CASSKKAVLGTDTQYF. The CDR3 DNA sequence: TGTGCCAGCAGCAAAAAAGCGGTCTTGGGCACAGATACGCAGTATTTT. The V gene is TRBV9, the J gene TRBJ2-3; maybe TRBD2 (5 bases). V was shortened by 4 bases and J by 1 base, with 16 bases between the two germline ends. Germline assignment: CDR1 SGDLS and CDR2 YYNGEE. The CDR3 extends over 16 amino acids.

The rearrangement joins TRBV10-3 to TRBJ2-3; D gene uncertain. Trimming took off 3 bases at V and 1 base at J, with 2 bases between the two ends. Germline CDR1 reads ENHRY; CDR2 reads SYGVKD. CDR3 size: 12 residues. The CDR3 DNA is TGTGCCATCAGTGAAGGCACAGATACGCAGTATTTT. Its translation: CAISEGTDTQYF.

The genes are TRBV7-2 and TRBJ2-5; D is perhaps TRBD2 (5 bases). V shed 1 base and J shed 4 bases, with 13 bases lying between them. Per the germline V gene, CDR1 is SGHTA and CDR2 is FQGNSA. The CDR3 is 15 amino acids. The CDR3 loop reads CASSLGGLVGETQYF. The CDR3, as DNA: TGTGCCAGCAGCTTAGGAGGGCTAGTCGGAGAGACCCAGTACTTC.

The CDR3 loop is CASSLASGGNQPQHF. CDR3 in DNA: TGTGCCAGCAGTTTGGCTTCAGGGGGGAATCAGCCCCAGCATTTT. The chain recombines TRBV28 with TRBJ1-5, with TRBD1 matching 7 bases. CDR1 and CDR2 from the germline V gene are MDHEN and SYDVKM. The V and J ends lost 3 bases and 4 bases, in that order; junction bases with no gene match: 6. This CDR3 has 15 residues.

The V call is TRBV6-6, the J call TRBJ1-5, with D tentatively TRBD1 (6 bases). Germline loops: CDR1 MNHNY, CDR2 SVGAGI (reference sequence). The ends were cut back, 6 bases at V and 2 bases at J, with 14 bases in the middle. There are 15 residues in the CDR3. The CDR3 DNA follows: TGTGCCAGCAGGGAGGACGAGGGGGGCAATCAGCCCCAGCATTTT. Amino acids: CASREDEGGNQPQHF.

The chain is built from TRBV7-8 and TRBJ2-3; unclear D gene. Between the trimmed V and J ends, which lost 4 bases and 3 bases, there was a span of 8 bases. From germline, CDR1 is SGHVS and CDR2 FQNEAQ. The CDR3 extends over 13 amino acids. CDR3 protein: CASSSDRTDTQYF. The CDR3, as DNA: TGTGCCAGCAGCTCGGACCGTACAGATACGCAGTATTTT. The full variable domain, its missing parts supplied by reference TRBV7-8 and TRBJ2-3, is GAGVSQSPRYKVAKRGQDVALRCDPISGHVSLFWYQQALGQGPEFLTYFQNEAQLDKSGLPSDRFFAERPEGSVSTLKIQRTQQEDSAVYLCASSSDRTDTQYFGPGTRLTVL.

The chain uses TRBV5-4 and TRBJ2-3, with TRBD2 identical over 7 bases. The V gene end was trimmed by 1 base and the J gene end by 1 base; junction bases not matched to a gene: 6. CDR1 and CDR2 (germline): SGHNT, YYREEE (reference sequence). The CDR3 is made up of 16 amino acids. The CDR3 is CASSLRLAVGTDTQYF. Written as DNA, the CDR3 is TGTGCCAGCAGCTTGAGGCTAGCGGTGGGCACAGATACGCAGTATTTT.

The chain recombines TRBV19 with TRBJ1-1; TRBD1 might be the D (5 bases). The germline CDR1 and CDR2 sequences are LNHDA and SQIVND (reference sequence). This CDR3 comprises 11 residues. Trimming left V 4 bases short and J 9 bases short, with 9 bases between. This chain's CDR3 is CASSTQGKAFF. Here the CDR3 DNA reads TGTGCCAGTAGTACCCAGGGAAAAGCTTTCTTT.

CDR3 DNA sequence: TGTGCCAGCAGCCCCCAAGGGGGGTCCTACAATGAGCAGTTCTTC. As protein: CASSPQGGSYNEQFF. The rearrangement joins TRBV7-9 to TRBJ2-1; D tentatively reads TRBD1 or TRBD2 (6 bases each). Looked up from germline, CDR1 is SEHNR and CDR2 is FQNEAQ (reference sequence). There are 15 residues in the CDR3. The germline V and J ends were trimmed by 5 bases and 1 base, with 12 bases remaining between them.

CDR3 nucleotides: TGTGCCAGCAGCTTGTACGTAGACACTGAAGCTTTCTTT. Residues: CASSLYVDTEAFF. This chain uses TRBV7-2 with TRBJ1-1; D is unresolved. Per germline, CDR1 SGHTA and CDR2 FQGNSA. The V end lost 3 bases, the J end lost 3 bases, and 8 bases lay between the germline ends. This CDR3 region has 13 residues.

The chain employs TRBV10-3 and TRBJ1-4, with D perhaps TRBD1 (5 bases). The V gene lost 4 bases and the J gene lost 2 bases, with 14 bases spanning the gap. The CDR3 runs 16 residues. Germline V gives CDR1 ENHRY, CDR2 SYGVKD. CDR3 protein: CAISVSRAATNEKLFF. CDR3 nucleotide sequence: TGTGCCATCAGTGTATCCAGGGCGGCTACTAATGAAAAACTGTTTTTT.

This chain connects TRBV2 to TRBJ2-7; D is perhaps TRBD2 (5 bases). The germline V gene has CDR1 SNHLY and CDR2 FYNNEI. Deletions cut 2 bases from V and 2 bases from J, with 10 bases between. The CDR3 consists of 14 residues. This CDR3 reads CASSELAAAYEQYF. CDR3 coding DNA: TGTGCCAGCAGTGAACTAGCCGCCGCCTACGAGCAGTACTTC.

The chain has TRBV28 and TRBJ1-2; TRBD1 might be the D (6 bases). The CDR3 has 13 residues. Germline V gene sequence: CDR1 MDHEN, CDR2 SYDVKM. V was cut by 6 bases and J by 6 bases, with 14 bases left in between. The CDR3 sequence is CASRLPDSHGYTF. CDR3 DNA sequence: TGTGCCAGCAGGCTACCGGACAGTCATGGCTACACCTTC.

The chain's CDR3 is CASSPSQGTSGETQYF. The CDR3, as DNA: TGTGCCAGTAGTCCCTCCCAAGGGACCTCAGGGGAGACCCAGTACTTC. The chain uses TRBV19 and TRBJ2-5; D might be TRBD1 or TRBD2, each matching 5 bases. Germline CDR1 LNHDA, CDR2 SQIVND (reference sequence). The CDR3 runs 16 residues. V was cut by 5 bases and J by 5 bases, with 21 bases left in between.